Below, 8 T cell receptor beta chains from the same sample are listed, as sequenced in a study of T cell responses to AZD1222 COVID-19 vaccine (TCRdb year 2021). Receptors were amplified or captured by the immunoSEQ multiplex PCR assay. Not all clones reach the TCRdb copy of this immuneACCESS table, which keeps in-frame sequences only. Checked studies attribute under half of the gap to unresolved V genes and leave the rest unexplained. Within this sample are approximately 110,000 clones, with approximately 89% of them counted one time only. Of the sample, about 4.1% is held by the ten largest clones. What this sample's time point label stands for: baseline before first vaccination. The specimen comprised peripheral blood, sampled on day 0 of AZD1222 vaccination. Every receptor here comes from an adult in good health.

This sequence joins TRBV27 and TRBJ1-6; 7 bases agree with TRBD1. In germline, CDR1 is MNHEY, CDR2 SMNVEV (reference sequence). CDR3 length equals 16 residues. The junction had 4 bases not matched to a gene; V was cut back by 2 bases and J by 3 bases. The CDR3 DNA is TGTGCCAGCAGTTTAGGGGACAGAATCTATAATTCACCCCTCCACTTT. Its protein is CASSLGDRIYNSPLHF.

The CDR3 protein is CASSFTGGNGEKLFF. As DNA, the CDR3 is TGCGCCAGCAGCTTCACAGGGGGCAACGGTGAAAAACTGTTTTTT. The V and J genes are TRBV5-1 and TRBJ1-4; 9 bases align to TRBD1. Per the germline V gene, CDR1 is SGHRS and CDR2 is YFSETQ. Losses at the gene ends were 2 bases for V and 7 bases for J; bases not matched to a gene: 6. The CDR3 extends over 15 amino acids.

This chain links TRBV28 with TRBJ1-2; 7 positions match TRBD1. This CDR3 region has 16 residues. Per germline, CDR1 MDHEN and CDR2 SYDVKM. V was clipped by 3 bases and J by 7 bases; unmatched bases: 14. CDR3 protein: CASSFNRGQFPPGYTF. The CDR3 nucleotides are TGTGCCAGCAGTTTTAACAGGGGCCAATTTCCTCCTGGCTACACCTTC.

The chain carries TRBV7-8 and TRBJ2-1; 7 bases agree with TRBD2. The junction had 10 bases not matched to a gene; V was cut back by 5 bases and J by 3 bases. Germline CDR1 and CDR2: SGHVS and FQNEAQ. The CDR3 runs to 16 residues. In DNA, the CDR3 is TGTGCCAGCAGCCAGAGGAGAGCGGGACTCTACAATGAGCAGTTCTTC. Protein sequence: CASSQRRAGLYNEQFF.

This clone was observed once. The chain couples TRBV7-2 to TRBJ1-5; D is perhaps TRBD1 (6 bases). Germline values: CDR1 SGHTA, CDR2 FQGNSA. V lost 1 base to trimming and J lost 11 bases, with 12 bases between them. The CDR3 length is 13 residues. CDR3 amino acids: CASSLGTEGAQHF. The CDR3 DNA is TGTGCCAGCAGCTTAGGGACGGAGGGGGCCCAGCATTTT.

CDR3 residues: CASKEQGIYEQYF. The CDR3 nucleotides read TGTGCCAGTAAGGAGCAGGGAATCTACGAGCAGTACTTC. The chain couples TRBV19 to TRBJ2-7; D may be TRBD1 (5 bases). Looked up from germline, CDR1 is LNHDA and CDR2 is SQIVND (reference sequence). The CDR3 contains 13 residues. V lost 7 bases to trimming and J lost 3 bases, with 13 bases between them.

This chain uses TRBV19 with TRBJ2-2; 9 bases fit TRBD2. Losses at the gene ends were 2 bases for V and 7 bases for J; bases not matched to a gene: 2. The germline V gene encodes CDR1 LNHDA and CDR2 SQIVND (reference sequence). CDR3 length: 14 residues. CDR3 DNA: TGTGCCAGTAGTATACGCGGGAGGGGCGGGGAGCTGTTTTTT. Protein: CASSIRGRGGELFF.

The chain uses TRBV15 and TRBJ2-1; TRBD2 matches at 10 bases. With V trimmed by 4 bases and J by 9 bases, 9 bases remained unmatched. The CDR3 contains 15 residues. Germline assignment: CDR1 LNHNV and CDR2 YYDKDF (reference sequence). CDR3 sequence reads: CATSKLAGVKGEQFF. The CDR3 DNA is TGTGCCACCAGCAAGCTAGCGGGAGTCAAGGGTGAGCAGTTCTTC.